This is a list of T cell receptor beta chains from one sample in a study of technical replicates of blood from several donors. Produced via immunoSEQ multiplex PCR; TCRdb's table is partial and in-frame only. The sample includes roughly 85,000 clones, 94% of them seen just once. The sample was T cells isolated from PBMCs. The receptors originated from a human donor in good health. Both conserved end residues are part of each CDR3. Fields, in order: V gene, CDR3 length, D gene, clone size, J gene, CDR3 protein, CDR3 DNA. A D gene is named only where the DNA matches it firmly. The size field is filled for only some rows; it gives once, few, many or a size class.

>TRBV30|12|NA|NA|TRBJ1-5
CAWSVVGMPQHF
TGTGCCTGGAGCGTTGTGGGCATGCCCCAGCATTTT
>TRBV5-4|15|NA|NA|TRBJ1-1
CASSSPEGGHTEAFF
TGTGCCAGCAGCTCCCCCGAGGGGGGGCACACTGAAGCTTTCTTT
>TRBV2|15|TRBD1|once|TRBJ2-6
CASGTGGSGANVLTF
TGTGCCAGCGGGACAGGGGGCTCTGGGGCCAACGTCCTGACTTTC
>TRBV11-3|17|NA|NA|TRBJ2-7
CASSPHSGDGDSYEQYF
TGTGCCAGCAGCCCCCATTCGGGGGACGGTGACTCCTACGAGCAGTACTTC
>TRBV9|14|NA|NA|TRBJ2-7
CASSVGQGEYEQYF
TGTGCCAGCAGCGTAGGTCAGGGCGAGTACGAGCAGTACTTC
>TRBV6-5|14|NA|NA|TRBJ1-2
CASTTARANYGYTF
TGTGCCAGCACCACAGCTCGCGCAAACTATGGCTACACCTTC
>TRBV19|12|NA|NA|TRBJ2-7
CASSSQTYEQYF
TGTGCCAGTAGTAGCCAGACCTACGAGCAGTACTTC
>TRBV18|15|TRBD2|NA|TRBJ2-1
CASSLPGLEYNEQFF
TGTGCCAGCTCACTACCGGGACTAGAGTACAATGAGCAGTTCTTC
>TRBV5-6|14|TRBD1|NA|TRBJ2-5
CASSPTGMGETQYF
TGTGCCAGCAGCCCGACAGGGATGGGAGAGACCCAGTACTTC
>TRBV5-1|14|NA|NA|TRBJ2-7
CASSFDGGVGEQYF
TGCGCCAGCAGCTTTGACGGAGGGGTGGGTGAGCAGTACTTC
>TRBV5-4|14|TRBD2|NA|TRBJ2-7
CASSTTGGSDEQYF
TGTGCCAGCAGTACGACGGGGGGTTCTGACGAGCAGTACTTC
>TRBV4-2|16|TRBD2|NA|TRBJ2-1
CASSQEERGVDNEQFF
TGTGCCAGCAGCCAAGAGGAGCGGGGGGTAGACAATGAGCAGTTCTTC
>TRBV7-2|15|TRBD1|NA|TRBJ1-5
CASSLESTGSQPQHF
TGTGCCAGCAGCTTAGAATCGACAGGGTCGCAGCCCCAGCATTTT
>TRBV19|15|TRBD1|once|TRBJ1-5
CASIGTGGSNQPQHF
TGTGCCAGTATCGGAACAGGGGGGAGCAATCAGCCCCAGCATTTT
>TRBV6-6|13|TRBD1|once|TRBJ2-7
CASRTGDSYEQYF
TGTGCCAGCAGGACAGGGGACTCCTACGAGCAGTACTTC
>TRBV19|14|NA|NA|TRBJ1-5
CASSMAAGNQPQHF
TGTGCCAGTAGTATGGCGGCCGGTAATCAGCCCCAGCATTTT
>TRBV6-6|15|TRBD1|NA|TRBJ2-1
CASSQLTGEYNEQFF
TGTGCCAGCAGTCAACTAACAGGGGAGTACAATGAGCAGTTCTTC
>TRBV6-5|10|NA|NA|TRBJ2-7
CASGSYEQYF
TGTGCCAGCGGGAGCTACGAGCAGTACTTC
>TRBV4-1|18|TRBD2|NA|TRBJ2-1
CASSQDYPSGNLGDEQFF
TGCGCCAGCAGCCAAGATTACCCTAGCGGGAACCTGGGGGATGAGCAGTTCTTC
>TRBV6-5|15|NA|once|TRBJ2-1
CASSPGPRRTYEQFF
TGTGCCAGCAGCCCCGGTCCTCGGAGGACCTATGAGCAGTTCTTC
>TRBV12-5|14|NA|NA|TRBJ2-7
CASGLGQKSYEQYF
TGTGCTAGTGGTTTGGGACAGAAATCCTACGAGCAGTACTTC
>TRBV19|15|TRBD2|NA|TRBJ2-1
CASSTTSGGINEQFF
TGTGCCAGTAGTACGACTAGCGGGGGAATCAATGAGCAGTTCTTC
>TRBV18|16|TRBD1|NA|TRBJ2-1
CASSRLPGQGMGEQFF
TGTGCCAGCTCACGACTACCGGGACAGGGGATGGGTGAGCAGTTCTTC
>TRBV11-2|14|TRBD1|NA|TRBJ2-7
CASSPTGGFYEQYF
TGTGCCAGCAGCCCGACAGGGGGCTTCTACGAGCAGTACTTC
>TRBV5-6|15|NA|few|TRBJ1-5
CASSPRTAFNQPQHF
TGTGCCAGCAGCCCAAGGACAGCATTCAATCAGCCCCAGCATTTT
>TRBV30|12|NA|NA|TRBJ2-7
CAWSPTGREQYF
TGTGCCTGGAGTCCGACAGGACGCGAGCAGTACTTC
>TRBV2|11|NA|NA|TRBJ1-2
CASGGAYGYTF
TGTGCCAGCGGGGGGGCCTATGGCTACACCTTC
>TRBV11-2|16|NA|NA|TRBJ1-2
CASSLGHGRAIYGYTF
TGTGCCAGCAGCTTAGGTCATGGCAGGGCAATCTATGGCTACACCTTC
>TRBV7-9|18|TRBD2|NA|TRBJ2-5
CASSLVLSPSGGKGTQYF
TGTGCCAGCAGCTTAGTCCTATCTCCTAGCGGGGGGAAGGGGACCCAGTACTTC
>TRBV5-4|16|TRBD1|NA|TRBJ2-7
CASSLNPGTGGYEQYF
TGTGCCAGCAGCTTGAATCCCGGGACAGGGGGCTACGAGCAGTACTTC
>TRBV2|13|TRBD1|NA|TRBJ1-1
CARAGQGAEEAFF
TGTGCCAGAGCGGGACAGGGGGCGGAGGAGGCTTTCTTT
>TRBV12-5|12|NA|NA|TRBJ1-1
CASGPGGTEAFF
TGTGCTAGTGGCCCGGGAGGCACTGAAGCTTTCTTT
>TRBV5-1|15|NA|NA|TRBJ1-1
CASSLVGGTNTEAFF
TGCGCCAGCAGCTTGGTTGGCGGGACGAACACTGAAGCTTTCTTT
>TRBV10-1|14|NA|NA|TRBJ1-1
CASSESSGGTEAFF
TGCGCCAGCAGTGAGTCATCCGGGGGAACTGAAGCTTTCTTT
>TRBV5-4|14|TRBD2|NA|TRBJ2-1
CASSSSGSYNEQFF
TGTGCCAGCAGCTCTAGCGGCTCCTACAATGAGCAGTTCTTC
>TRBV30|13|NA|NA|TRBJ1-1
CAWSTGPRTEAFF
TGTGCCTGGAGTACCGGCCCCAGGACTGAAGCTTTCTTT
>TRBV7-9|14|NA|once|TRBJ2-7
CASSLGGGAYEQYF
TGTGCCAGCAGCTTAGGAGGGGGGGCCTACGAGCAGTACTTC
>TRBV2|16|TRBD1|NA|TRBJ2-7
CASSVEAGQGDYEQYF
TGTGCCAGCAGTGTTGAGGCGGGACAGGGTGACTACGAGCAGTACTTC
>TRBV4-1|16|NA|NA|TRBJ2-1
CASSQVDLSSYNEQFF
TGCGCCAGCAGCCAAGTAGATCTTAGCTCCTACAATGAGCAGTTCTTC
>TRBV29-1|14|TRBD2|NA|TRBJ2-3
CSVSPGRAGDTQYF
TGCAGCGTGAGTCCCGGGAGGGCCGGGGATACGCAGTATTTT
>TRBV29-1|12|NA|NA|TRBJ2-3
CSVNRESDTQYF
TGCAGCGTAAACAGGGAATCAGATACGCAGTATTTT
>TRBV29-1|14|TRBD1|NA|TRBJ1-2
CSVVRGQRGYGYTF
TGCAGCGTTGTCAGGGGGCAAAGAGGCTATGGCTACACCTTC
>TRBV6-5|15|TRBD2|once|TRBJ2-7
CASSYSLAVMGEQYF
TGTGCCAGCAGTTACTCGCTAGCGGTGATGGGCGAGCAGTACTTC
>TRBV9|14|NA|NA|TRBJ2-1
CASSVGRNSWEQFF
TGTGCCAGCAGCGTAGGCCGTAACTCGTGGGAGCAGTTCTTC
>TRBV4-1|13|TRBD1|NA|TRBJ1-3
CASSQGTGNTIYF
TGCGCCAGCAGCCAAGGGACAGGGAACACCATATATTTT
>TRBV2|14|NA|NA|TRBJ1-1
CASSERGSETEAFF
TGTGCCAGCAGTGAACGGGGGTCCGAAACTGAAGCTTTCTTT
>TRBV7-8|12|NA|NA|TRBJ2-3
CASSAGTDTQYF
TGTGCCAGCAGCGCGGGGACAGATACGCAGTATTTT
>TRBV28|14|TRBD1|NA|TRBJ2-3
CASSRGQITDTQYF
TGTGCCAGCAGCCGGGGACAGATCACAGATACGCAGTATTTT
>TRBV19|13|NA|NA|TRBJ2-7
CASSRQNSYEQYF
TGTGCCAGTAGTAGACAGAACTCCTACGAGCAGTACTTC
>TRBV27|15|NA|NA|TRBJ2-1
CASSWGVIGYNEQFF
TGTGCCAGCAGTTGGGGGGTTATTGGCTACAATGAGCAGTTCTTC
>TRBV4-1|16|NA|NA|TRBJ1-5
CASSQRGRGVNQPQHF
TGCGCCAGCAGCCAAAGGGGCAGGGGTGTAAATCAGCCCCAGCATTTT
>TRBV7-9|13|NA|NA|TRBJ2-7
CASSSELSYEQYF
TGTGCCAGCAGCTCCGAACTCTCCTACGAGCAGTACTTC
>TRBV5-8|17|TRBD2|NA|TRBJ2-2
CASSSRAGPPNTGELFF
TGTGCCAGCAGTTCCCGAGCGGGGCCCCCGAACACCGGGGAGCTGTTTTTT
>TRBV4-1|15|NA|NA|TRBJ1-2
CASSQTTGRRYGYTF
TGCGCCAGCAGCCAAACAACAGGGAGACGGTATGGCTACACCTTC
>TRBV29-1|17|TRBD2|NA|TRBJ2-6
CSVATGTRGAGANVLTF
TGCAGCGTAGCAACCGGGACTAGGGGCGCTGGGGCCAACGTCCTGACTTTC
>TRBV5-4|16|NA|NA|TRBJ2-1
CASTLVWAGATDEQFF
TGTGCCAGCACCCTCGTGTGGGCGGGGGCGACGGATGAGCAGTTCTTC